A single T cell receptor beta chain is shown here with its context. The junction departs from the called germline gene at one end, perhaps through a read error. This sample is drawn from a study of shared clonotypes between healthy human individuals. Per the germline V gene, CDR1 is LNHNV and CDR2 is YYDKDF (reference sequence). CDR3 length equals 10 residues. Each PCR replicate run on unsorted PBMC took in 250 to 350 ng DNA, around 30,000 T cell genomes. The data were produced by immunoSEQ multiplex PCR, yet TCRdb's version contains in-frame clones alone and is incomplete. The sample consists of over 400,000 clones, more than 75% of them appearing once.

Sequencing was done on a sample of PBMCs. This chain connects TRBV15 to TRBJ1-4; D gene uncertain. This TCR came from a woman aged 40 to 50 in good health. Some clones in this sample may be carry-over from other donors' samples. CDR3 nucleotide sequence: TGTGCCACCAGCAGAGAGCACAGTTCTTTT. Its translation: CATSREHSSF.